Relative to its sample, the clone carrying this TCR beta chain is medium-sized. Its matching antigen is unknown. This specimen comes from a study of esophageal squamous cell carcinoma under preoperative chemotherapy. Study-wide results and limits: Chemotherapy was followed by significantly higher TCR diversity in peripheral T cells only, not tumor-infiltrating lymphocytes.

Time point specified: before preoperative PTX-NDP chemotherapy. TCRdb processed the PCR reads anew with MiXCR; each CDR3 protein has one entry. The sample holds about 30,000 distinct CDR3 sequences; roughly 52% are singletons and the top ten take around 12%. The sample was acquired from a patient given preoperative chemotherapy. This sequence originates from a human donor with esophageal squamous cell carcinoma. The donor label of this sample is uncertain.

The CDR3 sequence is CASSFSGGFEETQYF. CDR3 DNA: TGTGCCAGCAGCTTTTCAGGGGGTTTTGAAGAGACCCAGTACTTC. The rearrangement uses TRBV7-6 and TRBJ2-5; TRBD1 matches at 7 bases. In germline, CDR1 is SGHVS, CDR2 FNYEAQ. CDR3 length: 15 residues. V lost 3 bases to trimming and J lost 3 bases; unmatched junction nucleotides: 7. The variable domain in full, with the rest retrieved from reference TRBV7-6 and TRBJ2-5, is GAGVSQSPRYKVTKRGQDVALRCDPISGHVSLYWYRQALGQGPEFLTYFNYEAQQDKSGLPNDRFSAERPEGSISTLTIQRTEQRDSAMYRCASSFSGGFEETQYFGPGTRLLVL.